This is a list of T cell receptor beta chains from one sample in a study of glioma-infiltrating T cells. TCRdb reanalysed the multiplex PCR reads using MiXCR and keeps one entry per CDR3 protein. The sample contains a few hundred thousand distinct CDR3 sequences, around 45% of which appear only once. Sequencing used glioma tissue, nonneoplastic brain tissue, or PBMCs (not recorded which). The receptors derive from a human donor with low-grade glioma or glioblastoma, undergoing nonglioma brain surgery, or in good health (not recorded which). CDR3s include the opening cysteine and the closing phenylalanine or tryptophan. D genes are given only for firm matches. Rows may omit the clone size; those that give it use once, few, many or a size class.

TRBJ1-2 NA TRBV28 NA TGTGCCACTACGGGACAAGGGGAATTCGGCTACACCTTC CATTGQGEFGYTF
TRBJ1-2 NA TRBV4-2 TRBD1 TGTGCCAGCAGATATGAAGGGACAGGGGAGGATGGCTACACCTTC CASRYEGTGEDGYTF
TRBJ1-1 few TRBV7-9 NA TGTGCCAGCAGCCGAGACAGACTCACTGAAGCTTTCTTT CASSRDRLTEAFF
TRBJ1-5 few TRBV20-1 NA TGCAGTGCTAGAGTTTTAGGGGAGGACAATCAGCCCCAGCATTTT CSARVLGEDNQPQHF
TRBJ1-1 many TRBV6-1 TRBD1 TGTGCCAGCAGTCCACGACAGGGGATGAACACTGAAGCTTTCTTT CASSPRQGMNTEAFF
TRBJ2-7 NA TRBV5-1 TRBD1 TGCGCCAGCAGCCAATACCGGGACAGGGGTTACGAGCAGTACTTC CASSQYRDRGYEQYF
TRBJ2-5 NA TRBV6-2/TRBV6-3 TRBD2 TGTGCCAGCAGTCCACGGACAGGGCGGACTAGCGGGAGGAAAGAGACCCAGTACTTC CASSPRTGRTSGRKETQYF
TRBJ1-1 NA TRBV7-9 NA TGCGCCAGCAGATCGCTCCCGGGAGCTGAAGCTTTCTTT CASRSLPGAEAFF
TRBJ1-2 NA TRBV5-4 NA TGTGCCAGCAGCTTTAAAGGGGGGGTAGCTGTCTACACCTTC CASSFKGGVAVYTF
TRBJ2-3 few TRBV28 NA TGTGCCAGCAGTTTAAGGGCAGAAGGCACAGATACGCAGTATTTT CASSLRAEGTDTQYF
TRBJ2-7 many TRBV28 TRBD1 TGTGCCAGCAGGGGACAGGGGTCGACCTACGAGCAGTACTTC CASRGQGSTYEQYF
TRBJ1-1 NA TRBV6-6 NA TGTGCCAGCAGTTACTCGGGGGGCAGGACCCCTGAAGCTTTCTTT CASSYSGGRTPEAFF
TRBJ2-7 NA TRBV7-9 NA TGTGCCAGCAGCTTATGGGGGCCGAGCTCCTACGAGCAGTACTTC CASSLWGPSSYEQYF
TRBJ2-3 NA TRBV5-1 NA TGCGCCAGCAGCTTGGACGAGAGCACAGATACGCAGTATTTT CASSLDESTDTQYF